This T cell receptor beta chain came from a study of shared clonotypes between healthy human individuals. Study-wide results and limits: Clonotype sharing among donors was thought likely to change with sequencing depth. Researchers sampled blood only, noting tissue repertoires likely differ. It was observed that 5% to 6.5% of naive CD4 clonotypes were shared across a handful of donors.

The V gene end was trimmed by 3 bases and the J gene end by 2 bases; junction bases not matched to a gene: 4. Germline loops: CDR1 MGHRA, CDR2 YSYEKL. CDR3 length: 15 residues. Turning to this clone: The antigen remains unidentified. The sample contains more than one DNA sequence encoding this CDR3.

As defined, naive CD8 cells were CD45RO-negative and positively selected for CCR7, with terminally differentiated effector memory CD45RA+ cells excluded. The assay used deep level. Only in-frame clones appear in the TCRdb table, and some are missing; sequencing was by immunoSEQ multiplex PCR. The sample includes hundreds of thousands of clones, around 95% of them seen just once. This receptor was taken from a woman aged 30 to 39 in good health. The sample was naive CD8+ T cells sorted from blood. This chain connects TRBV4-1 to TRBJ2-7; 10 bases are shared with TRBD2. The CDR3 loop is CASSQGTSGTYEQYF. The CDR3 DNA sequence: TGCGCCAGCAGCCAGGGTACTAGCGGGACCTACGAGCAGTACTTC.